Sequencing of this T cell receptor beta chain was carried out in a study of T-cell reconstitution after alpha-beta-depleted transplantation in children. Using unique molecular identifiers, the investigators prepared the TCRbeta library. TCRdb used MiXCR to reprocess the PCR reads, holding one entry per CDR3 protein. The sample has about 150,000 distinct CDR3 sequences, around 10% seen once. This clonotype was found many times. Per the germline V gene, CDR1 is SGHRS and CDR2 is YFSETQ. J lost 4 bases, V lost 3 bases, and 9 bases had no gene match. This CDR3 contains 15 residues. The sequencing used PBMCs, collected before TCRalphabeta/CD19-depleted stem cell transplant. This receptor was taken from a boy between 2 and 15 years old with acute myeloid leukemia, due to receive a stem cell transplant. This chain joins TRBV5-1 and TRBJ2-7; 8 nucleotides agree with TRBD2. The CDR3 DNA reads as TGCGCCAGCAGCTCCTCAGCGGGAGTTGGTTACGAGCAGTACTTC. Amino acids: CASSSSAGVGYEQYF. The whole variable domain, filled in from reference TRBV5-1 and TRBJ2-7, reads KAGVTQTPRYLIKTRGQQVTLSCSPISGHRSVSWYQQTPGQGLQFLFEYFSETQRNKGNFPGRFSGRQFSNSRSEMNVSTLELGDSALYLCASSSSAGVGYEQYFGPGTRLTVT.